The present T cell receptor (beta chain) was sequenced within a study of blood T cell repertoires in COVID-19. About the research overall: Sites in the United States, Italy and Spain provided acute and convalescent COVID-19 samples. The analysed material was cDNA or gDNA that came from T cells, B-cell-depleted T cells, or PBMCs.

Germline V gene sequence: CDR1 SGHTA, CDR2 FQGNSA. Between the trimmed V and J ends, which lost 5 bases and 0 bases, there was a span of 11 bases. The CDR3 runs to 14 residues. The assay was immunoSEQ multiplex PCR, and TCRdb's table has in-frame clones only and misses some. The sample holds 250,000 to 300,000 clones, about four fifths seen once. V is TRBV7-2 and J is TRBJ2-7; D not resolved. Input material: peripheral blood. The origin of this receptor is a woman younger than 30 with acute or convalescent COVID-19. CDR3 DNA sequence: TGTGCCAGCAGCCCAGACTCAAGCTCCTACGAGCAGTACTTC. It codes for CASSPDSSSYEQYF.